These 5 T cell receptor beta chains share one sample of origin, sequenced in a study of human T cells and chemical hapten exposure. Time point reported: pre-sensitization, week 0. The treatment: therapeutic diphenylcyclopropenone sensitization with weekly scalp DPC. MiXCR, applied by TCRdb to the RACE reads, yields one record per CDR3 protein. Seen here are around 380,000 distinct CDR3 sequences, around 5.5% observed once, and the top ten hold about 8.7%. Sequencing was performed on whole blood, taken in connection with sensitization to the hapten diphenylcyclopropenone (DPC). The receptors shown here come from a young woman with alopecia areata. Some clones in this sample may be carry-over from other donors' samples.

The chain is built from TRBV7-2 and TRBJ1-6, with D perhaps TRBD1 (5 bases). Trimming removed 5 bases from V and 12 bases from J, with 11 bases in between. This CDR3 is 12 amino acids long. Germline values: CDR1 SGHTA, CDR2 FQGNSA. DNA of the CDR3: TGTGCCAGCAGCACCGGGACTGGACCCCTCCACTTT. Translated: CASSTGTGPLHF.

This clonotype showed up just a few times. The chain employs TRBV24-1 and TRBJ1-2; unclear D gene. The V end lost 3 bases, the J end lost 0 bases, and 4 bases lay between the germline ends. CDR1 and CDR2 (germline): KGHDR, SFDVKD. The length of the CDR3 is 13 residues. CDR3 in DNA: TGTGCCACCAGTGATGCAACTAACTATGGCTACACCTTC. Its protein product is CATSDATNYGYTF.

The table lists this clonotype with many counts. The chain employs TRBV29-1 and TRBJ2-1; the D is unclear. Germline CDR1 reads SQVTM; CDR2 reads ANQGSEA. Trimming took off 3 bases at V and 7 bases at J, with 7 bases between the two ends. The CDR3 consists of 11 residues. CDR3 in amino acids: CSVDYGNEQFF. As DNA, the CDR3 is TGCAGCGTTGACTACGGTAATGAGCAGTTCTTC.

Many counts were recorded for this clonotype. CDR3 DNA: TGTGCCAGCAGTCTGCAGGGGGCTCATAACAATCAGCCCCAGCATTTT. This gives the protein CASSLQGAHNNQPQHF. The V gene is TRBV2, the J gene TRBJ1-5; the match to TRBD1 covers 8 bases. The CDR3 covers 16 residues. Trimming cost V 5 bases and J 3 bases; bases outside gene matches: 9. Per germline, CDR1 SNHLY and CDR2 FYNNEI.

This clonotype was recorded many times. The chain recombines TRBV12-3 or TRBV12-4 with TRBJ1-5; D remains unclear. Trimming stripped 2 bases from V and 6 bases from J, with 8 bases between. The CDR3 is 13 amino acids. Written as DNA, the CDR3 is TGTGCCAGCAGTTTAACGCAGGTTCAGCCCCAGCATTTT. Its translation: CASSLTQVQPQHF.